The source of this T cell receptor beta chain is a study of T cell responses to AZD1222 COVID-19 vaccine. Overall study results and limits: Among the donors, most were white British and more were female, and clonal diversity was possibly underestimated. Repertoires were obtained solely post-peak T cell response.

Germline CDR1 and CDR2: SNHLY and FYNNEI. V was shortened by 4 bases and J by 3 bases, with 20 bases between the two germline ends. The CDR3 is 17 amino acids. Assay: immunoSEQ multiplex PCR; the TCRdb copy retains only in-frame clones and omits some. The sample contains around 130,000 clones, roughly 87% of which appear only once. Concerning this clone: What it binds is unknown.

This sequence joins TRBV2 and TRBJ2-3, with D possibly matching TRBD2 (6 bases). The source material was peripheral blood, sampled 28 days after the second AZD1222 dose. The receptor comes from an adult who received the AZD1222 COVID-19 vaccine. In DNA form, the CDR3 reads TGTGCCAGCAGTGGGGGTCCAGGATTAGCGGTAACAGATACGCAGTATTTT. This encodes CASSGGPGLAVTDTQYF.